This passage covers 20 T cell receptor beta chains from one sample sequenced in a study of T-cell memory formation after mild COVID-19. TCRdb independently ran MiXCR on the 5' RACE reads; one entry per CDR3 protein. The sample lists tens of thousands of distinct CDR3 sequences, approximately 6.8% occurring once. Sequenced sample: PBMCs or a T cell subset sorted from them (not recorded which). The receptor source for this set is a man between 18 and 29 years old who had mild COVID-19 (a few samples of this study predate the infection). Cell type and time point are not known.

In its sample, this clonotype was seen many times. The CDR3 reads CSVRGTVNTGELFF. The CDR3 DNA reads TGCAGCGTTCGAGGGACAGTGAACACCGGGGAGCTGTTTTTT. The V gene is TRBV29-1, the J gene TRBJ2-2, with 7 positions matching TRBD1. The germline CDR1 and CDR2 sequences are SQVTM and ANQGSEA. The CDR3 covers 14 residues. With 5 bases clipped from V and 1 base from J, the junction kept 4 bases outside the gene matches.

This chain uses TRBV4-3 with TRBJ1-1, with 7 bases aligning to TRBD1. The CDR3 runs 14 residues. Looked up from germline, CDR1 is LGHNA and CDR2 is YSLEER. V lost 5 bases and J lost 1; bases outside the gene matches: 4. CDR3 amino acids: CASSVAGGNTEAFF. The CDR3 coding sequence is TGCGCCAGCAGCGTCGCAGGGGGGAACACTGAAGCTTTCTTT.

This clonotype was recorded a few times. The chain employs TRBV12-3 or TRBV12-4 and TRBJ1-2; D gene uncertain. Trimming shortened V by 6 bases and J by 8 bases, and 19 bases separated the two germline ends. This CDR3 comprises 14 residues. The CDR3 spells CASRAASTEWGYTF. As DNA, the CDR3 is TGTGCCAGCAGGGCCGCTTCGACGGAGTGGGGCTACACCTTC.

This chain links TRBV28 with TRBJ1-6; D gene uncertain. The CDR3 covers 13 residues. Germline V CDR1 and CDR2: MDHEN, SYDVKM. The ends were cut back, 7 bases at V and 10 bases at J, with 14 bases in the middle. CDR3 nucleotides: TGTGCCAGCACCCGGGTGGAGTACTCACCCCTCCACTTT. This gives the protein CASTRVEYSPLHF. Together with reference TRBV28 and TRBJ1-6, the CDR3 gives the full variable domain: DVKVTQSSRYLVKRTGEKVFLECVQDMDHENMFWYRQDPGLGLRLIYFSYDVKMKEKGDIPEGYSVSREKKERFSLILESASTNQTSMYLCASTRVEYSPLHFGNGTRLTVT.

Note on this clonotype: A much larger clone lies one base from this, so it may be a read error. The genes are TRBV12-3 or TRBV12-4 and TRBJ2-7, with a possible D match to TRBD1 (5 bases). The CDR3 is 13 residues long. CDR3 amino acids: CAISFTRVNEQYF. The CDR3 DNA reads TGTGCCATCAGTTTCACCAGGGTAAACGAGCAGTACTTC.

This chain links TRBV10-2 with TRBJ2-1; possible D gene TRBD2, 6 bases. Germline V gene sequence: CDR1 WSHSY, CDR2 SAAADI. This CDR3 spans 12 amino acids. Trimming removed 6 bases from V and 7 bases from J, with 10 bases in between. Here the CDR3 DNA reads TGCGCCAGCAGGCGGGGTTTGAATGAGCAGTTCTTC. It encodes CASRRGLNEQFF.

The chain links TRBV7-9 to TRBJ2-1; D uncertain. Germline CDR1 SEHNR, CDR2 FQNEAQ (reference sequence). This CDR3 region has 12 residues. V lost 5 bases, J lost 10 bases, and 12 bases lay in between. CDR3 residues: CASSLLGAEQFF. The CDR3 bases are TGTGCCAGCAGCCTCCTAGGAGCCGAGCAGTTCTTC.

This clonotype was observed a few times. The chain joins TRBV4-3 to TRBJ2-6; TRBD1 aligns across 9 bases. The V gene's germline CDR1 is LGHNA and CDR2 YSLEER. V dropped 0 bases and J dropped 2; count of bases not matched to a gene: 11. The CDR3 is 20 residues long. The CDR3 loop is CASSQDLTGQGSAGANVLTF. The DNA for the CDR3 is TGCGCCAGCAGCCAAGATCTTACAGGACAGGGGTCGGCTGGGGCCAACGTCCTGACTTTC.

In its sample, this clonotype was seen many times. CDR3 nucleotides: TGTGCCAGCAGCTTTATTACCGGGTCCCGGCACGGTGAGCAGTTCTTC. This codes for CASSFITGSRHGEQFF. This chain joins TRBV7-2 and TRBJ2-1; D is undetermined. Germline CDR1 reads SGHTA; CDR2 reads FQGNSA. The CDR3 spans 16 residues. V lost 3 bases and J lost 9, with 21 bases in between. Based on the CDR3 plus reference TRBV7-2 and TRBJ2-1, the full variable domain is GAGVSQSPSNKVTEKGKDVELRCDPISGHTALYWYRQSLGQGLEFLIYFQGNSAPDKSGLPSDRFSAERTGGSVSTLTIQRTQQEDSAVYLCASSFITGSRHGEQFFGPGTRLTVL.

The CDR3 loop is CASSNWTGAHSGANVLTF. As DNA, the CDR3 is TGTGCCAGCAGCAACTGGACAGGGGCCCACTCTGGGGCCAACGTCCTGACTTTC. The genes are TRBV21-1 and TRBJ2-6; TRBD1 was called by the table and not checked on the DNA. TRBV21-1 is labeled a pseudogene. The CDR3 consists of 18 residues.

This chain joins TRBV4-3 and TRBJ2-3, with 8 bases lining up with TRBD1. After removal of 2 bases from V and 6 bases from J, the junction contained 1 base not matched to a gene. Looked up from germline, CDR1 is LGHNA and CDR2 is YSLEER. CDR3 length: 13 residues. CDR3 loop: CASSQQGADTQYF. As DNA, the CDR3 is TGCGCCAGCAGCCAACAGGGGGCTGATACGCAGTATTTT.

This clonotype was seen at least ten times. The chain links TRBV5-1 to TRBJ2-2; 8 bases line up with TRBD1. The CDR3 has 15 residues. The trim removed 4 bases at V and 4 bases at J, leaving 6 bases unmatched. In germline, CDR1 is SGHRS, CDR2 YFSETQ. The CDR3 is CASSPGQGITGELFF. CDR3 bases: TGCGCCAGCAGCCCTGGACAGGGTATCACCGGGGAGCTGTTTTTT. Variable domain in full (rest from reference TRBV5-1 and TRBJ2-2): KAGVTQTPRYLIKTRGQQVTLSCSPISGHRSVSWYQQTPGQGLQFLFEYFSETQRNKGNFPGRFSGRQFSNSRSEMNVSTLELGDSALYLCASSPGQGITGELFFGEGSRLTVL.

The chain joins TRBV29-1 to TRBJ2-7, with D possibly matching TRBD1 (5 bases). Germline assignment: CDR1 SQVTM and CDR2 ANQGSEA. The V and J ends lost 1 base and 5 bases respectively, with 12 bases between them. CDR3 length equals 13 residues. The DNA of the CDR3 is TGCAGCGTTGAAGGACCAGGGATGGACGAGCAGTACTTC. It specifies CSVEGPGMDEQYF.

This clonotype was seen more than once but under ten times. The rearrangement joins TRBV5-1 to TRBJ1-6, with D possibly being TRBD1 (5 bases). CDR1 SGHRS and CDR2 YFSETQ come from the germline V gene. CDR3 length: 15 amino acids. V lost 0 bases to trimming and J lost 5 bases, with 9 bases between them. The CDR3 nucleotides read TGCGCCAGCAGCTTGGTTCCAGGGAATAATTCACCCCTCCACTTT. Amino acids: CASSLVPGNNSPLHF. The full variable domain, its missing parts supplied by reference TRBV5-1 and TRBJ1-6, is KAGVTQTPRYLIKTRGQQVTLSCSPISGHRSVSWYQQTPGQGLQFLFEYFSETQRNKGNFPGRFSGRQFSNSRSEMNVSTLELGDSALYLCASSLVPGNNSPLHFGNGTRLTVT.

This clonotype was seen repeatedly, ten times or more. The chain uses TRBV7-9 and TRBJ2-7; 7 bases agree with TRBD1. The CDR3 is 13 amino acids. The J segment lost 4 bases and the V segment lost 5 bases, leaving 5 bases of the junction unmatched. Germline V gene lookup returns CDR1 SEHNR and CDR2 FQNEAQ (reference sequence). CDR3 coding DNA: TGTGCCAGCAGCCCACCGACAGGGTACGAGCAGTACTTC. This translates into CASSPPTGYEQYF.

Comments on this clonotype: A read error is possible here, since a much larger clone lies one base away. The chain uses TRBV7-9 and TRBJ2-3; no definite D call. Germline CDR1 SEHNR, CDR2 FQNEAQ (reference sequence). This CDR3 is 12 amino acids long. CDR3 DNA sequence: TGTGCCAGCAGCTCCGCCCCAGATACGCCGTATTTT. Its translation is CASSSAPDTPYF.

The V and J genes are TRBV2 and TRBJ1-1; weak D call: TRBD1 (6 bases). There are 13 residues in the CDR3. V was clipped by 3 bases and J by 8 bases, with 13 bases between them. Germline values: CDR1 SNHLY, CDR2 FYNNEI. In DNA form, the CDR3 reads TGTGCCAGCAGTGATTCCCCGGACAGCGAAGCTTTCTTT. Its protein product is CASSDSPDSEAFF.

The gene calls are TRBV20-1 and TRBJ2-7; TRBD1 agrees at 7 bases. Looked up from germline, CDR1 is DFQATT and CDR2 is SNEGSKA (reference sequence). Trimming took 5 bases from V and 6 from J; bases not matched to a gene: 10. The CDR3 is 13 residues long. The CDR3 region is CSAARQGQGEQYF. CDR3 in DNA: TGCAGTGCTGCGAGACAGGGTCAGGGCGAGCAGTACTTC.

This clonotype appeared a few times. This chain links TRBV30 with TRBJ2-5; D not resolved. Deletions cut 2 bases from V and 0 bases from J, with 7 bases between. Germline CDR1 reads GTSNPN; CDR2 reads SVGIG (reference sequence). The CDR3 consists of 13 residues. CDR3 amino acids: CAWSPGYQETQYF. CDR3 in DNA: TGTGCCTGGAGTCCTGGATACCAAGAGACCCAGTACTTC.

This clonotype was recorded a few times. The chain uses TRBV5-1 and TRBJ2-6; possible D gene TRBD2, 6 bases. The V gene's germline CDR1 is SGHRS and CDR2 YFSETQ. The CDR3 totals 18 residues. Trimming cost V 0 bases and J 3 bases, with 16 bases left between them. The CDR3 loop reads CASSLVGGSGVGANVLTF. CDR3 DNA sequence: TGCGCCAGCAGCTTGGTTGGTGGTTCGGGGGTTGGGGCCAACGTCCTGACTTTC.